Listed here are 24 T cell receptor beta chains from one sample, sequenced in a study of spatial heterogeneity in lung cancer (dated by TCRdb to between 2018 and 2020). The study at large found these results: A correlation was observed between the number of expanded intratumoral alpha and beta TCRs and the tumor nonsynonymous mutation count.

For these receptors, no antigen is known. Library preparation employed 5' RACE. The sample was run on a NextSeq 500. TCRdb redid the processing of the public reads, applying fastp at Q25 and MiXCR, and retained in-frame beta chains. When rows share a CDR3 protein, they turn into one entry using the most common DNA and genes. The sample data list roughly 2,000 distinct CDR3 sequences, and about an eighth of these were observed just once. More than 8% of the sample is taken by the ten largest. This sample's time point label indicates: sample taken at primary tumor resection. The specimen was lung tumor tissue, collected at surgery. These receptors were collected from a male donor with early-stage non-small cell lung cancer.

This clonotype occurred a few times. The chain has TRBV7-2 and TRBJ2-3, with TRBD2 matching 7 bases. Germline CDR1 SGHTA, CDR2 FQGNSA. The length of the CDR3 is 14 residues. The J segment lost 5 bases and the V segment lost 5 bases, leaving 7 bases of the junction unmatched. CDR3 nucleotide sequence: TGTGCCAGCAGCCCGCAGCGGGGTGAAGATACGCAGTATTTT. The encoded protein is CASSPQRGEDTQYF.

Note on this clonotype: A much larger clone differs from this one at a single base, so this may be a read error. The chain has TRBV3-1 and TRBJ2-3; perhaps TRBD1 as D (5 bases). The CDR3 spans 13 residues. Germline V gives CDR1 LGHDT, CDR2 YNNKEL (reference sequence). CDR3 amino acids: CASSQVGQSTHYF. The DNA of the CDR3 is TGTGCCAGCAGCCAAGTGGGGCAGTCTACGCACTATTTT.

This clonotype is medium-sized (0.01 to 0.1%) by share. The rearrangement uses TRBV3-1 and TRBJ2-4; D remains unclear. The germline V and J ends were trimmed by 2 bases and 9 bases, with 11 bases remaining between them. The V gene's germline CDR1 is LGHDT and CDR2 YNNKEL (reference sequence). CDR3 length equals 13 residues. DNA for the CDR3: TGTGCCAGCAGCCAACCGGATACTATCATTCAGTACTTC. This translates into CASSQPDTIIQYF.

Sample share makes this clonotype medium-sized (0.01 to 0.1%). This chain uses TRBV14 with TRBJ2-1, with D perhaps assigned TRBD1 or TRBD2 (5 bases each). The CDR3 covers 13 residues. The germline V gene encodes CDR1 SGHDN and CDR2 FVKESK. V lost 0 bases, J lost 10 bases, and 10 bases lay in between. CDR3 in DNA: TGTGCCAGCAGCCAAGATGTAGAGGGGGAGCAGTTCTTC. Translation: CASSQDVEGEQFF.

By proportion, this clonotype is medium-sized (0.01 to 0.1%). V gene TRBV27 combines with J gene TRBJ1-1, with 7 positions matching TRBD1. CDR3 size: 17 residues. Trimming removed 4 bases from V and 5 bases from J; junction bases left unmatched: 16. CDR1 and CDR2 from the germline V gene are MNHEY and SMNVEV (reference sequence). The CDR3 DNA reads TGTGCCAGCAGTTCCTCCCCTCTACAGGGGAGAGGAACTGAAGCTTTCTTT. The encoded protein is CASSSSPLQGRGTEAFF.

In its sample, this clonotype ranks as medium-sized (0.01 to 0.1%). The DNA of the CDR3 is TGTGCCATCAGTTCACAGGGGGCAACTAATGAAAAACTGTTTTTT. Its protein product is CAISSQGATNEKLFF. The chain employs TRBV10-3 and TRBJ1-4; 8 bases are shared with TRBD1. The trim removed 5 bases at V and 0 bases at J, leaving 2 bases unmatched. The germline V gene encodes CDR1 ENHRY and CDR2 SYGVKD. The CDR3 sequence is 15 residues long.

By sample share, this clonotype is large. The chain couples TRBV5-1 to TRBJ2-5; possible D gene TRBD2, 6 bases. With 0 bases removed from V and 1 base from J, the gap between germline ends came to 7 bases. The CDR3 has 14 amino acids. Germline V CDR1 and CDR2: SGHRS, YFSETQ. CDR3 region: CASSLDGGQETQYF. The CDR3, as DNA: TGCGCCAGCAGCTTGGACGGGGGCCAAGAGACCCAGTACTTC.

By sample share, this clonotype is medium-sized. V and J are TRBV14 and TRBJ2-7; D possibly corresponds to TRBD1 (6 bases). Trimming removed 4 bases at V and 0 bases at J, with 13 bases between. The CDR3 extends over 15 amino acids. The germline V gene has CDR1 SGHDN and CDR2 FVKESK. The CDR3 here is CASSRRGGFSYEQYF. The CDR3, as DNA: TGTGCCAGCAGCCGTCGAGGGGGATTCTCCTACGAGCAGTACTTC.

The genes are TRBV5-4 and TRBJ2-1; 9 bases are shared with TRBD2. The germline V gene encodes CDR1 SGHNT and CDR2 YYREEE (reference sequence). The CDR3 is 15 residues long. The V gene end was trimmed by 1 base and the J gene end by 2 bases; junction bases not matched to a gene: 1. The chain's CDR3 is CASSLIAGAYNEQFF. In DNA, the CDR3 is TGTGCCAGCAGCTTGATAGCGGGAGCCTACAATGAGCAGTTCTTC.

This clonotype ranks as large. V and J are TRBV5-4 and TRBJ1-1, with a tentative D call TRBD1 (6 bases). This CDR3 has 13 residues. CDR1 is SGHNT and CDR2 is YYREEE in the germline V gene (reference sequence). V was pared by 1 base and J by 3 bases, with 7 bases between. CDR3 nucleotides: TGTGCCAGCAGCTTGAACAGGGACACTGAAGCTTTCTTT. It encodes CASSLNRDTEAFF.

In its sample, this clonotype was seen a few times. The J gene is TRBJ1-5, the V gene TRBV10-3; D is uncertain. V gave up 4 bases and J gave up 3 bases, with 7 bases separating them. Germline V gene lookup returns CDR1 ENHRY and CDR2 SYGVKD. CDR3 length: 13 residues. CDR3 region: CAISGSPNQPQHF. The CDR3 bases are TGTGCCATCAGTGGAAGCCCCAATCAGCCCCAGCATTTT.

By share of the sample, this clonotype is medium-sized (0.01 to 0.1%). The J gene is TRBJ2-5, the V gene TRBV14; 12 nucleotides line up with TRBD2. Per the germline V gene, CDR1 is SGHDN and CDR2 is FVKESK. V lost 3 bases and J lost 3; bases outside the gene matches: 2. The CDR3 extends over 15 amino acids. The CDR3 region is CASSHWTSGKETQYF. The CDR3 bases are TGTGCCAGCAGCCATTGGACTAGCGGGAAAGAGACCCAGTACTTC.

By share, this clonotype ranks as medium-sized. The chain carries TRBV6-1 and TRBJ1-6, with D perhaps TRBD1 (5 bases). The CDR3 spans 13 residues. Germline values: CDR1 MNHNS, CDR2 SASEGT. V was shortened by 7 bases and J by 9 bases, with 13 bases between the two germline ends. The CDR3 nucleotides are TGTGCCAGCACCAGGGTCGGTGGTTCACCCCTCCACTTT. This sequence encodes CASTRVGGSPLHF.

Within the sample, this clonotype is medium-sized. This sequence joins TRBV2 and TRBJ2-5; a weak D match, TRBD1 (5 bases). This CDR3 is 15 amino acids long. Germline-derived CDR1 and CDR2 are SNHLY and FYNNEI. Trimming removed 5 bases from V and 4 bases from J, with 17 bases in between. DNA for the CDR3: TGTGCCAGCAGTCTGACAACAGGCATGGGAGAGACCCAGTACTTC. This sequence encodes CASSLTTGMGETQYF.

This clonotype has ten or more counts. The CDR3 region is CASSLGLDSTDTQYF. The CDR3 nucleotides are TGTGCCAGCAGCTTGGGGCTAGATAGCACAGATACGCAGTATTTT. The J gene is TRBJ2-3, the V gene TRBV5-4; D gene uncertain. V shed 0 bases and J shed 0 bases, with 8 bases lying between them. CDR1 and CDR2 (germline): SGHNT, YYREEE (reference sequence). The CDR3 is made up of 15 amino acids.

This clonotype rates as medium-sized (0.01 to 0.1%). CDR3 sequence: CAIPSGGSSTDTQYF. For the CDR3, the DNA is TGTGCCATCCCTAGCGGGGGCTCTAGCACAGATACGCAGTATTTT. The chain combines TRBV5-4 with TRBJ2-3; TRBD2 matches at 10 bases. The CDR3 spans 15 residues. Germline values: CDR1 SGHNT, CDR2 YYREEE (reference sequence). J gave up 0 bases and V 9 bases, and 7 bases lay outside the gene matches.

This clonotype is labeled as medium-sized. The chain recombines TRBV18 with TRBJ1-4; no firm D call. Germline V CDR1 and CDR2: KGHSH, LQKENI. CDR3 length: 13 residues. V lost 6 bases to trimming and J lost 5 bases, with 10 bases between them. CDR3 nucleotide sequence: TGTGCCAGCTCCCGGGATATGAATGAAAAACTGTTTTTT. Translation gives CASSRDMNEKLFF. Full variable domain (outside the CDR3, taken from reference TRBV18 and TRBJ1-4): NAGVMQNPRHLVRRRGQEARLRCSPMKGHSHVYWYRQLPEEGLKFMVYLQKENIIDESGMPKERFSAEFPKEGPSILRIQQVVRGDSAAYFCASSRDMNEKLFFGSGTQLSVL.

This clonotype is labeled as large. V is TRBV18 and J is TRBJ2-1; a weak D match, TRBD1 (7 bases). This CDR3 is 19 amino acids long. V was trimmed by 0 bases and J by 0 bases, leaving 18 bases between them. Germline V lookup: CDR1 KGHSH, CDR2 LQKENI. As DNA, the CDR3 is TGTGCCAGCTCACCACCGAGTCAGGGGGGATCTAACTCCTACAATGAGCAGTTCTTC. Its translation: CASSPPSQGGSNSYNEQFF.

This clonotype counts as medium-sized (0.01 to 0.1%). The chain carries TRBV7-2 and TRBJ2-7; 7 bases map to TRBD1. V was clipped by 4 bases and J by 2 bases; unmatched bases: 5. Germline V gene lookup returns CDR1 SGHTA and CDR2 FQGNSA. The CDR3 loop spans 14 amino acids. CDR3 loop: CASSSDQGAYEQYF. CDR3 in DNA: TGTGCCAGCAGCTCCGACCAGGGGGCCTACGAGCAGTACTTC.

This chain connects TRBV3-1 to TRBJ2-5; TRBD2 agrees at 7 bases. The CDR3 length is 19 residues. Germline V lookup: CDR1 LGHDT, CDR2 YNNKEL (reference sequence). V was pared by 3 bases and J by 3 bases, with 19 bases of the junction left unmatched. CDR3 amino acids: CASSHLQGTSGIGEETQYF. The CDR3 coding sequence is TGTGCCAGCAGCCATTTACAAGGGACCAGCGGGATCGGGGAAGAGACCCAGTACTTC.

By share, this clonotype counts as medium-sized (0.01 to 0.1%). The rearrangement joins TRBV5-5 to TRBJ2-7; D not resolved. Germline V CDR1 and CDR2: SGHKS, YYEKEE (reference sequence). Trimming took off 0 bases at V and 2 bases at J, with 12 bases between the two ends. CDR3 length: 15 amino acids. CDR3 sequence: CASSLAAVTAYEQYF. The DNA of the CDR3 is TGTGCCAGCAGCTTGGCCGCAGTTACCGCCTACGAGCAGTACTTC.

The V and J genes are TRBV5-1 and TRBJ2-3; unclear D gene. Between the trimmed V and J ends, which lost 7 bases and 5 bases, there was a span of 8 bases. This CDR3 contains 11 residues. From germline, CDR1 is SGHRS and CDR2 YFSETQ. The CDR3 here is CASRSGDTQYF. The DNA for the CDR3 is TGCGCCAGCCGTTCCGGAGATACGCAGTATTTT.

This clonotype was found a few times. This chain joins TRBV7-2 and TRBJ2-7, with no clear D. The V gene lost 2 bases and the J gene lost 3 bases, with 11 bases spanning the gap. The CDR3 runs 14 residues. Germline CDR1 is SGHTA and CDR2 is FQGNSA. The CDR3 loop reads CASSLWSTDYEQYF. The CDR3 DNA follows: TGTGCCAGCAGCTTATGGTCTACTGACTACGAGCAGTACTTC.

This clonotype ranks as medium-sized. The chain has TRBV29-1 and TRBJ2-1, with 13 bases lining up with TRBD2. The CDR3 is made up of 14 amino acids. Germline values: CDR1 SQVTM, CDR2 ANQGSEA. The trim removed 6 bases at V and 6 bases at J, leaving 5 bases unmatched. The CDR3 DNA sequence: TGCAGCGTAGATGGGACTAGCGGGGTCAATGAGCAGTTCTTC. Its protein is CSVDGTSGVNEQFF.